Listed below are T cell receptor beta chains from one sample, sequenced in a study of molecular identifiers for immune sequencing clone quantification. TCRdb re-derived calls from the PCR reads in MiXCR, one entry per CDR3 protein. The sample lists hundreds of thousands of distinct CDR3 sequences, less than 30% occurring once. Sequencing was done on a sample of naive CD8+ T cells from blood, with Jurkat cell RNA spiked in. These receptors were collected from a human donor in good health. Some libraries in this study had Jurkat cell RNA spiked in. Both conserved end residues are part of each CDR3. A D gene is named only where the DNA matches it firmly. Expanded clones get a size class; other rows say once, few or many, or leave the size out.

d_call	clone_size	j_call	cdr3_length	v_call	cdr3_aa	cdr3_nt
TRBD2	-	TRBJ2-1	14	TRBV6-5	CASSYGGRSNEQFF	TGTGCCAGCAGTTATGGCGGGAGATCCAATGAGCAGTTCTTC
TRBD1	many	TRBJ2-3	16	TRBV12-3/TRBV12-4	CASSEDRGHSTDTQYF	TGTGCCAGCAGTGAGGACAGGGGACATAGCACAGATACGCAGTATTTT
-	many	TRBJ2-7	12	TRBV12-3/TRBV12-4	CASNGQGNEQYF	TGTGCCAGCAATGGGCAGGGGAACGAGCAGTACTTC
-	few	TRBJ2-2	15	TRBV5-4	CASSAGQAPTGELFF	TGTGCCAGCAGCGCCGGACAAGCGCCCACCGGGGAGCTGTTTTTT
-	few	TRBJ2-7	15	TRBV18	CASSPTARDINEQYF	TGTGCCAGCTCACCTACCGCTCGGGATATTAACGAGCAGTACTTC
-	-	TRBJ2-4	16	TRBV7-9	CASSLVEGPANNIQYF	TGTGCCAGCAGCTTAGTGGAGGGCCCTGCCAATAACATTCAGTACTTC
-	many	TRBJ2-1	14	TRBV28	CASSAGSWLNEQFF	TGTGCCAGCAGTGCCGGGTCCTGGCTGAATGAGCAGTTCTTC
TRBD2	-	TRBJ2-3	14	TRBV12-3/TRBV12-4	CASSIAGTVDTQYF	TGTGCCAGCAGTATAGCGGGGACGGTAGATACGCAGTATTTT
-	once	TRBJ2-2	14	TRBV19	CASSIKGYTGELFF	TGTGCCAGTAGTATTAAGGGGTACACCGGGGAGCTGTTTTTT
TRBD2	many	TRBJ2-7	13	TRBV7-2	CASGFSGSYEQYF	TGTGCCAGCGGGTTTAGCGGGAGCTACGAGCAGTACTTC
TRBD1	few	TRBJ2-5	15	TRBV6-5	CASSYTGTGQETQYF	TGTGCCAGCAGTTACACTGGGACAGGGCAAGAGACCCAGTACTTC
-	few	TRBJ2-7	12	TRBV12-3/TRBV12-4	CASSPLLYEQYF	TGTGCCAGCAGTCCCCTCCTCTACGAGCAGTACTTC
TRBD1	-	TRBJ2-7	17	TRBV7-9	CASSSLQGAADSYEQYF	TGTGCCAGCAGCTCCTTACAGGGGGCCGCAGATAGCTACGAGCAGTACTTC
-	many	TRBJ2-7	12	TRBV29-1	CSIIAQNYEQYF	TGCAGTATAATCGCCCAAAACTACGAGCAGTACTTC
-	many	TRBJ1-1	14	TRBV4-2	CASSQDSLGTEAFF	TGTGCCAGCAGCCAAGATTCTCTGGGCACTGAAGCTTTCTTT
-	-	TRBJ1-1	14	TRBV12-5	CASAIGGGLTEAFF	TGTGCTAGTGCCATCGGAGGGGGTCTCACTGAAGCTTTCTTT
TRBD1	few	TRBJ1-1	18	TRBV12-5	CASGLPQGRIVTNTEAFF	TGTGCTAGTGGTTTGCCACAGGGGAGAATAGTAACGAACACTGAAGCTTTCTTT
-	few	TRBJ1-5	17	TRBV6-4	CASSDFALQVANQPQHF	TGTGCCAGCAGTGACTTCGCCCTTCAGGTTGCCAATCAGCCCCAGCATTTT
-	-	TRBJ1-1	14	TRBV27	CASSFHSMNTEAFF	TGTGCCAGCAGTTTCCACAGCATGAACACTGAAGCTTTCTTT
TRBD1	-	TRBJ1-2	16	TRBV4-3	CASSQERGTGIYGYTF	TGCGCCAGCAGCCAAGAGCGGGGGACAGGGATCTATGGCTACACCTTC
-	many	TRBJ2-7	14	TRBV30	CAWSVLSVVSEQYF	TGTGCCTGGAGTGTACTTAGCGTAGTAAGCGAGCAGTACTTC
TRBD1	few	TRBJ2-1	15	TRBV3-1	CASSPVDRGYNEQFF	TGTGCCAGCAGCCCAGTGGACAGGGGCTACAATGAGCAGTTCTTC
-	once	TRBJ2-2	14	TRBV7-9	CASSFSVAGGELFF	TGTGCCAGCAGCTTTAGTGTCGCGGGCGGGGAGCTGTTTTTT
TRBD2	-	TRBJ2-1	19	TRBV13	CASSSRQILAGVLFNEQFF	TGTGCCAGCAGCTCGCGCCAAATACTAGCGGGAGTTTTGTTTAATGAGCAGTTCTTC
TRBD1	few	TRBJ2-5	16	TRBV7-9	CASNRLKDRAQETQYF	TGTGCCAGCAACCGCCTCAAGGACAGGGCCCAAGAGACCCAGTACTTC
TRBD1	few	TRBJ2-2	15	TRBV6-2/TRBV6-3	CASSAGGADTGELFF	TGTGCCAGCAGTGCAGGGGGCGCCGATACCGGGGAGCTGTTTTTT
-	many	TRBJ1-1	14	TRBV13	CASSLPDLNTEAFF	TGTGCCAGCAGCCTCCCGGACCTGAACACTGAAGCTTTCTTT
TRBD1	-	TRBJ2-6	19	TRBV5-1	CASSLFGLTGVPGANVLTF	TGCGCCAGCAGCCTTTTTGGGTTGACAGGGGTACCTGGGGCCAACGTCCTGACTTTC
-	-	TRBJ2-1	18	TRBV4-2	CASSQDLAVLARYNEQFF	TGTGCCAGCAGCCAAGATTTAGCGGTGCTAGCGAGATACAATGAGCAGTTCTTC
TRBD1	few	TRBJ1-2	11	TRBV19	CASSMGAGQHF	TGTGCCAGTAGTATGGGGGCGGGACAGCACTTC
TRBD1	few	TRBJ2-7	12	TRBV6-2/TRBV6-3	CASTGGFYEQYF	TGTGCCAGCACAGGGGGCTTCTACGAGCAGTACTTC
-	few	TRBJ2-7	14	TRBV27	CASSSLLTAHEQYF	TGTGCCAGCAGTTCACTATTGACAGCCCACGAGCAGTACTTC
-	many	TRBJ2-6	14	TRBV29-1	CSVVPSSGANVLTF	TGCAGCGTTGTACCCAGCTCTGGGGCCAACGTCCTGACTTTC
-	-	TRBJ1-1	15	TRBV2	CASSGQHLLNTEAFF	TGTGCCAGCAGTGGACAGCACCTCCTGAACACTGAAGCTTTCTTT
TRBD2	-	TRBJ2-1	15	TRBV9	CASSDSGGSYNEQFF	TGTGCCAGCAGCGACAGCGGGGGCTCCTACAATGAGCAGTTCTTC
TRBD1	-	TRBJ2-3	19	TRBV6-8	CASSSGFNRGPPSTDTQYF	TGTGCCAGCAGTTCGGGCTTTAACAGGGGGCCTCCTAGCACAGATACGCAGTATTTT
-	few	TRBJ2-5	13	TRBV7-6	CASSHTSMETQYF	TGTGCCAGCAGCCACACTAGTATGGAGACCCAGTACTTC
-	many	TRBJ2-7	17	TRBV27	CASSPLSQGAQGYEQYF	TGTGCCAGCAGTCCCCTATCACAGGGTGCCCAGGGCTACGAGCAGTACTTC
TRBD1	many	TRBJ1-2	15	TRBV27	CASSLGTGGNYGYTF	TGTGCCAGCAGCTTAGGGACAGGAGGAAACTATGGCTACACCTTC
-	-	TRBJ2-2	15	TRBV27	CARSPTSYLSGALFF	TGTGCCCGCAGTCCCACTAGTTACCTGTCCGGGGCGCTGTTTTTT
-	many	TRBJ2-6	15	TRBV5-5	CASSLVGSGANVLTF	TGTGCCAGCAGCTTGGTGGGGTCCGGGGCCAACGTCCTGACTTTC
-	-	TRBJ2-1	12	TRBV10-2	CASRESGGEQFF	TGCGCCAGCAGGGAAAGCGGCGGTGAGCAGTTCTTC
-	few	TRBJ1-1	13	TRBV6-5	CASSPGRYTEAFF	TGTGCCAGCAGCCCCGGACGCTACACTGAAGCTTTCTTT
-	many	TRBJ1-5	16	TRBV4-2	CASSQEGGISNQPQHF	TGTGCCAGCAGCCAAGAAGGAGGTATTAGCAATCAGCCCCAGCATTTT
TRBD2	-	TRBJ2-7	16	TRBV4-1	CARSQGGSLANYAQYF	TGCGCCCGCAGCCAAGGCGGGAGCCTGGCCAACTACGCGCAGTACTTC
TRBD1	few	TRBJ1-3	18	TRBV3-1	CASSQLHSGQDPRVTIYF	TGTGCCAGCAGCCAACTACACTCCGGACAGGACCCTAGGGTCACCATATATTTT
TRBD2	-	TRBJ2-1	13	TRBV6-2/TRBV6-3	CASSYLAGNEQFF	TGTGCCAGCAGTTACCTAGCGGGGAATGAGCAGTTCTTC
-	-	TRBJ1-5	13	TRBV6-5	CASSLSMYRPQHF	TGTGCCAGCAGTTTATCAATGTATCGGCCCCAGCATTTT
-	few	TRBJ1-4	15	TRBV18	CASSGARKANEKLFF	TGTGCCAGCTCAGGTGCACGAAAAGCTAATGAAAAACTGTTTTTT
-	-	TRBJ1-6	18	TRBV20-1	CSAFWQSEGLTYNSPLHF	TGCAGTGCTTTCTGGCAGAGCGAGGGGTTGACCTATAATTCACCCCTCCACTTT
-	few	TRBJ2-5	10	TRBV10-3	CAIGQETQYF	TGTGCCATCGGGCAAGAGACCCAGTACTTC
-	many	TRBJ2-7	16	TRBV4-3	CASSQDTMTAYYEQYF	TGCGCCAGCAGCCAAGATACCATGACTGCCTACTACGAGCAGTACTTC
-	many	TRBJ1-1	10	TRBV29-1	CSAANTEAFF	TGCAGCGCTGCCAACACTGAAGCTTTCTTT
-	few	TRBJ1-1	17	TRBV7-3	CASSLFYLDSMNTEAFF	TGTGCCAGCAGCTTATTTTACTTGGATAGCATGAACACTGAAGCTTTCTTT
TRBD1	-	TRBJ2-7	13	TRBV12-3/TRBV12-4	CASSHGQVGEQYF	TGTGCCAGCAGTCACGGACAGGTTGGCGAGCAGTACTTC
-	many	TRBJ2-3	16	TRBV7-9	CASSLALEGGLNTQYF	TGTGCCAGCAGCTTAGCGTTGGAGGGGGGGCTAAATACGCAGTATTTT
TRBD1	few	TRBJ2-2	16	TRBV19	CASSTRGRVNTGELFF	TGTGCCAGTAGTACCAGGGGGAGAGTCAACACCGGGGAGCTGTTTTTT
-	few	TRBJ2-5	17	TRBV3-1	CASSQDLASVLQETQYF	TGTGCCAGCAGCCAAGATTTGGCTAGCGTTCTCCAAGAGACCCAGTACTTC